The clone carrying this T cell receptor beta chain was seen a few times. What it recognizes is unknown. This entry belongs to a study of OX40 agonist ivuxolimab in advanced cancers. About the research overall: Ivuxolimab, an antibody that agonizes OX40 (CD134), was administered to the patients. While on treatment, patients had intravenous ivuxolimab at 0.01 to 10 mg/kg every 2 weeks.

Whole-study results and caveats: Relatively little clonal expansion, among the lowest observed, appeared in partial responders at 0.1-3.0 mg/kg.

Germline CDR1 reads SGHTA; CDR2 reads FQGTGA. The CDR3 spans 14 residues. Unmatched junction bases numbered 5, after V lost 5 bases and J lost 6 bases. Some clones are missing from TCRdb's copy, which holds only in-frame ones; the method was immunoSEQ multiplex PCR. The table lists 15,000 to 20,000 clones, around 77% of them singletons. The V call is TRBV7-3, the J call TRBJ2-2; 8 bases align to TRBD1. Sample: CD4+ or CD8+ T cells sorted from blood, taken in a trial of the OX40 agonist ivuxolimab. This clonotype was obtained from an adult with an advanced solid tumor such as melanoma, head and neck, liver or kidney cancer. The CDR3 coding sequence is TGTGCCAGCAGCCAACAGGGGGTGGCCGGGGAGCTGTTTTTT. Its protein product is CASSQQGVAGELFF. The full variable domain, rest sourced from reference TRBV7-3 and TRBJ2-2, is GAGVSQTPSNKVTEKGKYVELRCDPISGHTALYWYRQSLGQGPEFLIYFQGTGAADDSGLPNDRFFAVRPEGSVSTLKIQRTERGDSAVYLCASSQQGVAGELFFGEGSRLTVL.